This T cell receptor beta chain was sequenced in a study of CD8+CD57+ T cells in acquired aplastic anemia. General study points: Controls did not differ significantly from patients in CD8+ Simpson's diversity.

Patients who underwent sequencing had shown CD8+CD57+ cell expansion by flow cytometry. Template material for TCR beta VDJ and CDR3 profiling consisted of genomic DNA. TCRdb re-derived calls from the reads in MiXCR, one entry per CDR3 protein. Of some 160,000 distinct CDR3 sequences listed, around 48% are singletons. Germline values: CDR1 SNHLY, CDR2 FYNNEI. CDR3 length: 13 amino acids. The V gene lost 4 bases and the J gene lost 6 bases, with 12 bases spanning the gap. In the case of this clonotype: Its antigen is still unknown.

The chain employs TRBV2 and TRBJ2-5, with D unclear. Sequencing used sorted CD4+, CD8+, or CD8+CD57+ T cells (not recorded which) from PBMCs. The TCR was taken from a human donor with aplastic anemia. Here the CDR3 reads CASSADGTKTQYF. The CDR3 DNA sequence: TGTGCCAGCAGTGCGGACGGAACGAAGACCCAGTACTTC.